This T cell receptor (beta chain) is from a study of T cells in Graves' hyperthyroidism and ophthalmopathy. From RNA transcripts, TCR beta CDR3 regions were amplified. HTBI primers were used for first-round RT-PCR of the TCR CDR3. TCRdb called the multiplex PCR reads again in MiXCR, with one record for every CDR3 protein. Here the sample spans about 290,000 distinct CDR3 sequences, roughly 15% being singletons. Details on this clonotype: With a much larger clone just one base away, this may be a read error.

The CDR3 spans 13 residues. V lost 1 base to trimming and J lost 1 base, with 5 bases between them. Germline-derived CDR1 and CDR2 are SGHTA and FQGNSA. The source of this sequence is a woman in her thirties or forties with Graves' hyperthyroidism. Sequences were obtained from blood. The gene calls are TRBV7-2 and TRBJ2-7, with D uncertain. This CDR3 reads CASSLEQSYEQYF. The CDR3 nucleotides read TGTGCCAGCAGCTTAGAACAATCCTACGAGCAGTACTTC.